This entry lists 3 T cell receptor beta chains sequenced from one sample in a study of human T cells and chemical hapten exposure. Time point: healthy volunteer bleed at 2 weeks. Extraction yielded total RNA from whole blood (unfractionated). MiXCR, run by TCRdb on the RACE reads, gives a single entry per CDR3 protein. The sample carries 130,000 or so distinct CDR3 sequences, about 8.2% recorded once. Material for sequencing was whole blood. These receptors originate from a male donor in good health. Some clones in this sample may be carry-over from other donors' samples.

This clonotype was observed a handful of times. This chain uses TRBV7-2 with TRBJ2-1; possibly TRBD1 for D (5 bases). Germline CDR1 is SGHTA and CDR2 is FQGNSA. The CDR3 has 15 residues. Trimming stripped 0 bases from V and 7 bases from J, with 13 bases between. The CDR3 bases are TGTGCCAGCAGCTTAGCGAACAGGCGTAGGAATGAGCAGTTCTTC. It yields the protein CASSLANRRRNEQFF.

This clonotype was seen more than once but under ten times. This rearrangement joins TRBV2 to TRBJ1-1, with D uncertain. V shed 6 bases and J shed 1 base, with 18 bases lying between them. Germline assignment: CDR1 SNHLY and CDR2 FYNNEI. The CDR3 spans 16 residues. In nucleotides, the CDR3 is TGTGCCAGCAGAAGACGCCCACTAGCAGGGAACACTGAAGCTTTCTTT. As protein: CASRRRPLAGNTEAFF.

The chain couples TRBV28 to TRBJ2-1; TRBD2 matches at 11 bases. Trimming took 3 bases from V and 8 from J; bases not matched to a gene: 18. This CDR3 spans 19 amino acids. CDR1 and CDR2 (germline): MDHEN, SYDVKM. The CDR3 coding sequence is TGTGCCAGCAGTTTGAGTCAGGTTGGAGGGCTAGCGGGAGGATATGAGCAGTTCTTC. It codes for CASSLSQVGGLAGGYEQFF.